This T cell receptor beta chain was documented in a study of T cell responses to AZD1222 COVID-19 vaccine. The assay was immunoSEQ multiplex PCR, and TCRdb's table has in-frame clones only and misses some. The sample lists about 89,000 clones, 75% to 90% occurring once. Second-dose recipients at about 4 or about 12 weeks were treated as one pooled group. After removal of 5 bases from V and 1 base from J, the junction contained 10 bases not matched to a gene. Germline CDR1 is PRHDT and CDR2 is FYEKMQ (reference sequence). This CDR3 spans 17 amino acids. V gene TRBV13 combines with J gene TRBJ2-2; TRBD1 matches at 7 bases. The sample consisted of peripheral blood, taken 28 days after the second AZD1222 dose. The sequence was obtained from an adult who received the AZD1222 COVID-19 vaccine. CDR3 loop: CASSTTERDRNTGELFF. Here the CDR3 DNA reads TGTGCCAGCAGCACGACCGAAAGGGACAGGAACACCGGGGAGCTGTTTTTT.